This T cell receptor (beta chain) was sequenced during a study of blood T cells in healthy people across ages. CDR1 is WSHSY and CDR2 is SAAADI in the germline V gene. The V and J ends lost 3 bases and 8 bases, in that order; junction bases with no gene match: 4. The CDR3 sequence is 13 residues long. Healthy individuals of Caucasian origin from Russia, aged 6 to 90, served as donors. A second PCR, run for about 7 to 11 cycles, used a sample-barcoded 5' primer plus a J-beta primer mix. From the 5' RACE reads, TCRdb called clonotypes with MiXCR, one entry per CDR3 protein. Of around 700,000 distinct CDR3 sequences in the sample, 20% to 30% are singletons; the top ten hold 9.4%. In this sample, this clonotype turned up a few times. These data were also filed under a second study, of T cells of mothers and their children.

This receptor was obtained from a boy aged 10-17 years in good health. The chain links TRBV10-2 to TRBJ2-4, with 7 nucleotides matching TRBD2. The sample consisted of blood. CDR3 nucleotides: TGCGCCAGCAGTGAACTAGCGAGGGACATTCAGTACTTC. Its protein is CASSELARDIQYF.